These 18 T cell receptor beta chains were all obtained from the same sample, sequenced in a study of CD8+CD57+ T cells in acquired aplastic anemia. The sequenced patients had an expansion of CD8+CD57+ cells seen by flow cytometry. The template for TCR beta VDJ and CDR3 sequence profiling was genomic DNA. TCRdb reprocessed the reads via MiXCR and lists one record per CDR3 protein. This repertoire shows around 430,000 distinct CDR3 sequences, approximately 33% found once; its top ten account for less than 0.85%. The sample comprised sorted CD4+, CD8+, or CD8+CD57+ T cells (not recorded which) from PBMCs. These receptors came from a human donor with aplastic anemia.

The chain joins TRBV15 to TRBJ1-1; no firm D call. There are 14 residues in the CDR3. Germline V gene lookup returns CDR1 LNHNV and CDR2 YYDKDF (reference sequence). With 1 base removed from V and 1 base from J, the gap between germline ends came to 7 bases. The CDR3 nucleotides are TGTGCCACCAGCAGAGGAGAGCCGAACACTGAAGCTTTCTTT. Amino acids: CATSRGEPNTEAFF.

This clonotype was seen ten or more times. This chain uses TRBV7-2 with TRBJ2-5; 7 bases align to TRBD2. Trimming removed 8 bases from V and 1 base from J; junction bases left unmatched: 7. Germline CDR1 reads SGHTA; CDR2 reads FQGNSA. This CDR3 region has 14 residues. CDR3: CASRTTGGQETQYF. The CDR3 nucleotides read TGTGCCAGCCGGACTACGGGGGGCCAAGAGACCCAGTACTTC. The full variable domain, in which reference TRBV7-2 and TRBJ2-5 provide the parts outside the CDR3, is GAGVSQSPSNKVTEKGKDVELRCDPISGHTALYWYRQSLGQGLEFLIYFQGNSAPDKSGLPSDRFSAERTGGSVSTLTIQRTQQEDSAVYLCASRTTGGQETQYFGPGTRLLVL.

This clonotype has more than one count but fewer than ten. This may stem from a read error, because a much larger clone lies one nucleotide away. This chain connects TRBV9 to TRBJ1-6, with D uncertain. The CDR3 extends over 15 amino acids. V was pared by 3 bases and J by 3 bases, with 10 bases between. Germline values: CDR1 SGDLS, CDR2 YYNGEE. CDR3 nucleotides: TGTGCCAGCAGCGGCAGCACCAACTATAATTCACCCCTCCACTTT. Translation gives CASSGSTNYNSPLHF. The variable domain in full, completed from reference TRBV9 and TRBJ1-6, reads DSGVTQTPKHLITATGQRVTLRCSPRSGDLSVYWYQQSLDQGLQFLIQYYNGEERAKGNILERFSAQQFPDLHSELNLSSLELGDSALYFCASSGSTNYNSPLHFGNGTRLTVT.

This clonotype was detected only a few times. The chain recombines TRBV24-1 with TRBJ1-5; D is undetermined. The CDR3 has 11 amino acids. The germline V and J ends were trimmed by 9 bases and 0 bases, with 2 bases remaining between them. Germline values: CDR1 KGHDR, CDR2 SFDVKD. CDR3 region: CATHSNQPQHF. The CDR3 DNA reads TGTGCCACCCATAGCAATCAGCCCCAGCATTTT.

The genes are TRBV15 and TRBJ1-1; D is ambiguous. This CDR3 is 14 amino acids long. Germline V gene data show CDR1 as LNHNV and CDR2 as YYDKDF (reference sequence). V lost 6 bases to trimming and J lost 0 bases, with 11 bases between them. CDR3 protein: CATRRSRMNTEAFF. CDR3 coding DNA: TGTGCCACCAGGAGGAGTAGGATGAACACTGAAGCTTTCTTT.

V and J are TRBV24-1 and TRBJ2-7; maybe TRBD2 (6 bases). The germline gives CDR1 KGHDR, CDR2 SFDVKD. V was shortened by 11 bases and J by 3 bases, with 19 bases between the two germline ends. The length of the CDR3 is 14 residues. This CDR3 is CASSSRGEFYEQYF. For the CDR3, the DNA is TGTGCCAGCAGCTCGCGGGGTGAGTTCTACGAGCAGTACTTC.

This clonotype was detected ten times or more. The chain uses TRBV25-1 and TRBJ2-7, with D possibly TRBD1 on 6 matching bases. CDR3 length: 15 amino acids. The germline CDR1 and CDR2 sequences are MGHDK and SYGVNS. V gave up 3 bases and J gave up 4 bases, with 16 bases separating them. The CDR3 nucleotides are TGTGCCAGCAGTGACCCCCACAGGGTGAAGTACGAGCAGTACTTC. Amino acid sequence: CASSDPHRVKYEQYF.

The genes are TRBV12-3 or TRBV12-4 and TRBJ1-2, with 7 bases identical to TRBD1. This CDR3 comprises 14 residues. The junction had 11 bases not matched to a gene; V was cut back by 8 bases and J by 5 bases. CDR3 region: CASGRTGARYGYTF. CDR3 coding DNA: TGTGCCAGCGGGCGAACAGGGGCTCGATATGGCTACACCTTC.

At least ten counts were recorded for this clonotype. V and J are TRBV7-2 and TRBJ1-2; D gene unclear. With 0 bases removed from V and 4 bases from J, the gap between germline ends came to 12 bases. Per the germline V gene, CDR1 is SGHTA and CDR2 is FQGNSA. The CDR3 contains 15 residues. CDR3 in amino acids: CASSLAQEVGYGYTF. The CDR3 nucleotides read TGTGCCAGCAGCTTAGCGCAAGAGGTCGGCTATGGCTACACCTTC.

This clonotype appeared once. This chain uses TRBV24-1 with TRBJ1-1, with a tentative D call TRBD1 (5 bases). Trimming took 4 bases from V and 4 from J, leaving 18 bases between them. The germline V gene encodes CDR1 KGHDR and CDR2 SFDVKD. CDR3 length: 16 residues. The CDR3 nucleotides are TGTGCCACCAGTGAACATATTCTAGCGGGGGGCACTGAAGCTTTCTTT. Translation gives CATSEHILAGGTEAFF.

The chain has TRBV24-1 and TRBJ1-3, with D uncertain. The CDR3 has 15 residues. Germline CDR1 reads KGHDR; CDR2 reads SFDVKD. The V gene lost 6 bases and the J gene lost 5 bases, with 16 bases spanning the gap. CDR3 nucleotide sequence: TGTGCCACCAGTTCCTCAGGAGATCCGAGAAACACCATATATTTT. Protein product: CATSSSGDPRNTIYF.

Remarks on this clonotype: A much more abundant neighbour one base away suggests this may be a read error. J is TRBJ2-7 and V is TRBV24-1, with a tentative D call TRBD1 (5 bases). Germline CDR1 KGHDR, CDR2 SFDVKD. This CDR3 spans 14 amino acids. V was cut by 5 bases and J by 0 bases, with 10 bases left in between. CDR3 sequence reads: CATSVRQTSYEQYF. CDR3 coding DNA: TGTGCCACCAGTGTACGACAGACCTCCTACGAGCAGTACTTC.

Remarks on this clonotype: One end of the junction varies from germline; a read error may be responsible. The chain links TRBV10-3 to TRBJ1-1; D not resolved. This CDR3 is built from 13 residues. Germline lookup yields CDR1 ENHRY and CDR2 SYGVKD. The CDR3 nucleotides read TGTGCCAGCAGTTACAACGTGAACACTGAAGCTTTCTTT. This gives the protein CASSYNVNTEAFF.

J is TRBJ2-3 and V is TRBV12-3 or TRBV12-4, with 8 bases aligning to TRBD1. The CDR3 spans 14 residues. Unmatched junction bases numbered 3, after V lost 6 bases and J lost 1 base. The CDR3 DNA is TGTGCCAGCAGGGGGGGACAGGGCACAGATACGCAGTATTTT. Translating gives CASRGGQGTDTQYF.

This clonotype showed up many times. This CDR3 is CASSDSTGSYNSPLHF. Written as DNA, the CDR3 is TGTGCCAGCAGTGACAGCACTGGCTCCTATAATTCACCCCTCCACTTT. The genes are TRBV2 and TRBJ1-6; no definite D call. Germline assignment: CDR1 SNHLY and CDR2 FYNNEI. The CDR3 has 16 residues. V lost 3 bases and J 0 bases, leaving 9 bases between the germline ends.

CDR3 region: CASSLRTGLHEQYF. In nucleotides, the CDR3 is TGCGCCAGCAGCCTAAGGACAGGGCTCCACGAGCAGTACTTC. The chain links TRBV5-1 to TRBJ2-7; 8 bases line up with TRBD1. In germline, CDR1 is SGHRS, CDR2 YFSETQ. V gave up 4 bases and J gave up 5 bases; unmatched junction bases: 8. The CDR3 runs 14 residues.

Here the CDR3 reads CSASSLRGEATEAFF. The CDR3 DNA reads as TGCAGCGCCAGCAGCCTCAGGGGAGAGGCCACTGAAGCTTTCTTT. The chain recombines TRBV29-1 with TRBJ1-1; weak D call: TRBD1 (6 bases). V was clipped by 7 bases and J by 4 bases, with 22 bases between them. This CDR3 has 15 residues. In germline, CDR1 is SQVTM, CDR2 ANQGSEA.

The chain employs TRBV20-1 and TRBJ1-5; possible D gene TRBD1, 6 bases. This CDR3 spans 13 amino acids. CDR1 DFQATT and CDR2 SNEGSKA come from the germline V gene (reference sequence). Deletions cut 7 bases from V and 2 bases from J, with 12 bases between. The CDR3 DNA reads as TGCAGTGGAACGCGACAGGGCAATCAGCCCCAGCATTTT. Its translation is CSGTRQGNQPQHF.